The rows below give T cell receptor beta chains drawn from one sample of a study of OX40 agonist ivuxolimab in advanced cancers. Here immunoSEQ multiplex PCR was the method, and the copy in TCRdb shows in-frame clones only, minus some. The sample holds roughly 92,000 clones, 84% seen once. Sequences were derived from CD4+ or CD8+ T cells sorted from blood, sampled in a trial of the OX40 agonist ivuxolimab. The receptor source for this set is an adult with an advanced solid tumor such as melanoma, head and neck, liver or kidney cancer. Both conserved end residues are trimmed from each CDR3. Fields, in order: CDR3 protein, D gene, J gene, V gene. D genes are given only for firm matches.

CDR3aa: ASSTLAGELVDTQY
d_gene: TRBD2
j_gene: TRBJ2-3
v_gene: TRBV9

CDR3aa: ASSFSPQSNTGELF
d_gene: NA
j_gene: TRBJ2-2
v_gene: TRBV18

CDR3aa: ASSLSPGGTTDTQY
d_gene: TRBD2
j_gene: TRBJ2-3
v_gene: TRBV9

CDR3aa: SVRTASLGTNEKLF
d_gene: NA
j_gene: TRBJ1-4
v_gene: TRBV29-1

CDR3aa: ASSFRTGNGNQPQH
d_gene: TRBD1
j_gene: TRBJ1-5
v_gene: TRBV5-6

CDR3aa: ASSAQRGTADTQY
d_gene: NA
j_gene: TRBJ2-3
v_gene: TRBV6-5

CDR3aa: ASSPDRAGNTIY
d_gene: TRBD1
j_gene: TRBJ1-3
v_gene: TRBV18

CDR3aa: ASSLNRQGRFEAF
d_gene: NA
j_gene: TRBJ1-1
v_gene: TRBV5-8

CDR3aa: ASKRRGPGNTIY
d_gene: NA
j_gene: TRBJ1-3
v_gene: TRBV19

CDR3aa: ASSQGDSRNQPQH
d_gene: TRBD1
j_gene: TRBJ1-5
v_gene: TRBV4-1

CDR3aa: ASNGVSPSSYNEQF
d_gene: NA
j_gene: TRBJ2-1
v_gene: TRBV19

CDR3aa: ASSLWGARNTEAF
d_gene: NA
j_gene: TRBJ1-1
v_gene: TRBV7-9

CDR3aa: ASSLFALGERGTNYGYT
d_gene: NA
j_gene: TRBJ1-2
v_gene: TRBV27

CDR3aa: ASTQGRGGYT
d_gene: NA
j_gene: TRBJ1-2
v_gene: TRBV7-2

CDR3aa: ATSGPALPLVEGYT
d_gene: NA
j_gene: TRBJ1-2
v_gene: TRBV15

CDR3aa: ASSEQSSVTDTQY
d_gene: NA
j_gene: TRBJ2-3
v_gene: TRBV7-2

CDR3aa: ASSQDYRVAGDHEQF
d_gene: TRBD2
j_gene: TRBJ2-1
v_gene: TRBV4-2

CDR3aa: ANGGTRNTGELF
d_gene: NA
j_gene: TRBJ2-2
v_gene: TRBV2

CDR3aa: ASCRDSNQPQH
d_gene: NA
j_gene: TRBJ1-5
v_gene: TRBV2

CDR3aa: AIGDRKFGANVLT
d_gene: NA
j_gene: TRBJ2-6
v_gene: TRBV10-3